A selection of T cell receptor beta chains follows, all from one sample in a study of PD-1 blockade in classical Hodgkin lymphoma. TCRdb keeps only in-frame clones here, not all; method: immunoSEQ multiplex PCR. The table has some 26,000 clones, 75% to 90% seen once. The sequencing used CD4+ T cells from blood, collected before the fourth cycle of nivolumab. The receptors derive from a human donor with classical Hodgkin lymphoma. Each CDR3 is given without its conserved first and last residue.

v_call: TRBV6-6
j_call: TRBJ2-3
cdr3_aa: ASSSQTSGVSNTQY

v_call: TRBV18
j_call: TRBJ2-2
cdr3_aa: ASSPGSAGELF

v_call: TRBV11-3
j_call: TRBJ2-2
cdr3_aa: ASSTRYGELF

v_call: TRBV11-3
j_call: TRBJ2-1
cdr3_aa: ASSWTGTYNEQF

v_call: TRBV4-2
j_call: TRBJ1-4
cdr3_aa: ASSQASREKLF

v_call: TRBV6-5
j_call: TRBJ1-6
cdr3_aa: ASRGYYNSPLH

v_call: TRBV6-5
j_call: TRBJ1-3
cdr3_aa: ASSYSGLSGNTIY

v_call: TRBV6-5
j_call: TRBJ2-7
cdr3_aa: ASSPGPQPYEQY

v_call: TRBV7-9
j_call: TRBJ2-3
cdr3_aa: ASSPLRTGSTDTQY

v_call: TRBV12-5
j_call: TRBJ1-2
cdr3_aa: ASGHLAAGGGYT

v_call: TRBV7-9
j_call: TRBJ2-5
cdr3_aa: ASSLNGETQY

v_call: TRBV7-6
j_call: TRBJ2-7
cdr3_aa: ASIPSGGVEQY

v_call: TRBV7-2
j_call: TRBJ1-5
cdr3_aa: ASSWTAFGNQPQH

v_call: TRBV6-1
j_call: TRBJ1-2
cdr3_aa: ASSVAGTGDYGYT

v_call: TRBV28
j_call: TRBJ1-6
cdr3_aa: ASNRGSYNSPLH

v_call: TRBV29-1
j_call: TRBJ1-2
cdr3_aa: SVLTGGNFPT

v_call: TRBV11-3
j_call: TRBJ2-1
cdr3_aa: ASSASQLAF

v_call: TRBV2
j_call: TRBJ1-2
cdr3_aa: ASSGQGDGYT

v_call: TRBV29-1
j_call: TRBJ2-1
cdr3_aa: SVDLAGGNEQF

v_call: TRBV5-4
j_call: TRBJ1-2
cdr3_aa: ASSPGGNGYT

v_call: TRBV6-6
j_call: TRBJ1-1
cdr3_aa: ASSGDQRDTEAF

v_call: TRBV7-2
j_call: TRBJ2-3
cdr3_aa: ASSAGPGGDTQY